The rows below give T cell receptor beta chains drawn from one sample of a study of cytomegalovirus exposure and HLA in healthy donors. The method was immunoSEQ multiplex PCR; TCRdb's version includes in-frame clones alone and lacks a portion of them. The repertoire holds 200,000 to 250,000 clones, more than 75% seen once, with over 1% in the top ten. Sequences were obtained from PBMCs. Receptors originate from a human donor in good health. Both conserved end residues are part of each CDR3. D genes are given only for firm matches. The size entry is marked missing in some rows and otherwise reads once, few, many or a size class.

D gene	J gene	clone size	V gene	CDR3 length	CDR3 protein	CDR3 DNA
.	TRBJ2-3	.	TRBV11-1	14	CASSLARAPDTQYF	TGTGCCAGCAGCTTAGCCAGGGCGCCAGATACGCAGTATTTT
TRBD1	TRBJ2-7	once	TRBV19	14	CASSPAGGGYEQYF	TGTGCCAGTAGTCCGGCAGGGGGCGGCTACGAGCAGTACTTC
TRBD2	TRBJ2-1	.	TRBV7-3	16	CASSFRVAGSYNEQFF	TGTGCCAGCAGTTTCCGAGTAGCGGGCTCCTACAATGAGCAGTTCTTC
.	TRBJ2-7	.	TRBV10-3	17	CATEGGPDRGGTYEQYF	TGTGCCACTGAAGGTGGCCCCGACAGGGGAGGGACCTACGAGCAGTACTTC
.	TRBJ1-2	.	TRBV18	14	CASSPETGAYGYTF	TGTGCCAGCTCACCCGAGACGGGAGCCTATGGCTACACCTTC
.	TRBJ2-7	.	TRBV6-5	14	CASRPWGGTYEQYF	TGTGCCAGCAGGCCCTGGGGAGGTACCTACGAGCAGTACTTC
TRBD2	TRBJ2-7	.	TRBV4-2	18	CASSLAHPGTSGIDEQYF	TGTGCCAGCAGCCTGGCCCATCCCGGGACTAGCGGGATTGACGAGCAGTACTTC
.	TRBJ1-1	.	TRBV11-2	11	CASSLTGMAFF	TGTGCCAGCAGTCTGACGGGGATGGCTTTCTTT
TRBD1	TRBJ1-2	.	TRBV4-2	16	CASSQERPGGYYGYTF	TGTGCCAGCAGCCAAGAACGGCCAGGGGGTTACTATGGCTACACCTTC
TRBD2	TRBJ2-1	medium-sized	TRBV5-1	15	CASSLVGGGYNEQFF	TGCGCCAGCAGCTTGGTGGGCGGGGGCTACAATGAGCAGTTCTTC
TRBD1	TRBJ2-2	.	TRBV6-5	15	CASSPRDRASGELFF	TGTGCCAGCAGCCCTCGGGACAGGGCCTCCGGGGAGCTGTTTTTT
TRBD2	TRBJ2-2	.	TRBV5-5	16	CASSLASGRTVGELFF	TGTGCCAGCAGCTTGGCTAGCGGGAGGACGGTCGGGGAGCTGTTTTTT
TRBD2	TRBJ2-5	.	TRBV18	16	CASSSWTSGTSETQYF	TGTGCCAGCTCATCCTGGACTAGCGGGACCTCAGAGACCCAGTACTTC
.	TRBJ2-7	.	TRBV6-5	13	CASSSLATYEQYF	TGTGCCAGCAGTTCGCTAGCTACCTACGAGCAGTACTTC
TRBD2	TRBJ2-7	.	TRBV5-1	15	CASRSQVAGLNEQYF	TGCGCCAGCAGAAGTCAGGTAGCGGGACTCAACGAGCAGTACTTC
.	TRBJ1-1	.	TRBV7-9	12	CASSPQNTEAFF	TGTGCCAGCAGCCCCCAAAACACTGAAGCTTTCTTT
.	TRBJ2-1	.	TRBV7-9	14	CASSLAVLGGEQFF	TGTGCCAGCAGCTTAGCTGTCCTAGGAGGTGAGCAGTTCTTC
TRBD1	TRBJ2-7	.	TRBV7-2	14	CASSFRQGPYEQYF	TGTGCCAGCAGCTTCAGACAGGGTCCCTACGAGCAGTACTTC
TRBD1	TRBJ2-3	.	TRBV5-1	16	CASSWGRDSSTDTQYF	TGCGCCAGCAGCTGGGGAAGGGACAGTAGCACAGATACGCAGTATTTT
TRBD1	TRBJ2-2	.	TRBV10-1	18	CASSESYGQGNRTGELFF	TGCGCCAGCAGTGAGTCCTACGGACAGGGGAATAGGACCGGGGAGCTGTTTTTT
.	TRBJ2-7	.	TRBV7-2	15	CASSLSEIATYEQYF	TGTGCCAGCAGCTTAAGCGAGATTGCGACCTACGAGCAGTACTTC
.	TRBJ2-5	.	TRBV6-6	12	CASSREAETQYF	TGTGCCAGCAGTCGAGAGGCGGAGACCCAGTACTTC
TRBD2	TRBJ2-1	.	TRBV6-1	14	CASSDIAGYVQQFF	TGTGCCAGCAGTGACATAGCGGGATATGTGCAGCAGTTCTTC
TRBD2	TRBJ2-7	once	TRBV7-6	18	CASSLDVGPTSGTYEQYF	TGTGCCAGCAGCTTAGATGTGGGGCCTACTAGCGGGACCTACGAGCAGTACTTC
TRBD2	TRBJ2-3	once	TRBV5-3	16	CARSPGTSGRRDTQYF	TGTGCCAGAAGTCCCGGGACTAGCGGGAGGAGGGATACGCAGTATTTT
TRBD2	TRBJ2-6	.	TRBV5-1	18	CASSLGTSGGSGANVLTF	TGCGCCAGCAGCTTGGGAACTAGCGGGGGCTCTGGGGCCAACGTCCTGACTTTC
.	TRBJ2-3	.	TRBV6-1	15	CASRWTEKFTDTQYF	TGTGCCAGCAGGTGGACAGAAAAATTCACAGATACGCAGTATTTT
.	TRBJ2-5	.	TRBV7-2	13	CASSLDRGGTQYF	TGTGCCAGCAGCTTAGACAGGGGAGGGACCCAGTACTTC